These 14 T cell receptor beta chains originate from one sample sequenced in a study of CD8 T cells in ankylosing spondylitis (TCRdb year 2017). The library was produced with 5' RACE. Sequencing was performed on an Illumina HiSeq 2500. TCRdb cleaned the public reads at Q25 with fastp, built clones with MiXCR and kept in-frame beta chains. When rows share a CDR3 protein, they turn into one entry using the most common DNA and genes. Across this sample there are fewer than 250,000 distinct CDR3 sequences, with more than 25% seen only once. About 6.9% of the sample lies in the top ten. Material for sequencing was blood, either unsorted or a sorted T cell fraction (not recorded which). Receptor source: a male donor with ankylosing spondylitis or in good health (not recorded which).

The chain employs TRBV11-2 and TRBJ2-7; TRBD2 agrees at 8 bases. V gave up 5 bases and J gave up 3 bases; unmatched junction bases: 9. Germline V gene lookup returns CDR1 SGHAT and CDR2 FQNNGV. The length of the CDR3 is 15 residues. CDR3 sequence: CASSLADSGIYEQYF. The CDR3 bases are TGTGCCAGCAGCCTGGCGGATAGCGGGATCTACGAGCAGTACTTC.

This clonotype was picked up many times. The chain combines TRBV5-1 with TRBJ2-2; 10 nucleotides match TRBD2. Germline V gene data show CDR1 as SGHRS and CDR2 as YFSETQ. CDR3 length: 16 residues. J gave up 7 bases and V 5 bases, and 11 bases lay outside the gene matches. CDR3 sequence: CASSSTSGKRGGELFF. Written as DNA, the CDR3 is TGCGCCAGCAGTTCTACTAGCGGGAAACGGGGCGGGGAGCTGTTTTTT.

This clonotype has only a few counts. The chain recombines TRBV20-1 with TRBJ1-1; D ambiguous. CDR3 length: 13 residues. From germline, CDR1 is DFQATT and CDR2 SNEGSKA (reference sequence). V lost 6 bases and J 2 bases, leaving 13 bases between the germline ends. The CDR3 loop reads CSAQNTDNTEAFF. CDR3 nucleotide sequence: TGCAGTGCGCAAAATACAGATAACACTGAAGCTTTCTTT.

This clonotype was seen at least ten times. The CDR3 reads CASSLRPADRVYTGELFF. DNA of the CDR3: TGCGCCAGCAGCTTGAGGCCCGCTGACAGGGTGTACACCGGGGAGCTGTTTTTT. The chain combines TRBV5-1 with TRBJ2-2; 7 nucleotides agree with TRBD1. The CDR3 runs 18 residues. J gave up 3 bases and V 1 base, and 12 bases lay outside the gene matches. Germline-derived CDR1 and CDR2 are SGHRS and YFSETQ.

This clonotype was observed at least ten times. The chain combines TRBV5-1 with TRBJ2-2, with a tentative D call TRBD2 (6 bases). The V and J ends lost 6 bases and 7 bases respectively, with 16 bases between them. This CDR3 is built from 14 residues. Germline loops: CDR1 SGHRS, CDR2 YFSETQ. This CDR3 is CASIKELAGGELFF. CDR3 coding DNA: TGCGCCAGCATAAAAGAACTAGCTGGCGGGGAGCTGTTTTTT. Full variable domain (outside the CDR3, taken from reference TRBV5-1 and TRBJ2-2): KAGVTQTPRYLIKTRGQQVTLSCSPISGHRSVSWYQQTPGQGLQFLFEYFSETQRNKGNFPGRFSGRQFSNSRSEMNVSTLELGDSALYLCASIKELAGGELFFGEGSRLTVL.

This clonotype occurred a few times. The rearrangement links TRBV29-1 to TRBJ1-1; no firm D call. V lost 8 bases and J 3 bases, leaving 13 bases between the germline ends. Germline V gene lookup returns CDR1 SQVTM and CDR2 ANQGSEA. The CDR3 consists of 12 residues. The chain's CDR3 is CSLQRIDTEAFF. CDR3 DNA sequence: TGCAGCCTGCAACGGATTGACACTGAAGCTTTCTTT.

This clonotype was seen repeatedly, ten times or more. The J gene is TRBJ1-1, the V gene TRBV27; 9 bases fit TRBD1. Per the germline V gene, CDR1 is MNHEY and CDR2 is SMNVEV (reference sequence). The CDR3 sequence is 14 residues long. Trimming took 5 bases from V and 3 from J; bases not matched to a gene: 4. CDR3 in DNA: TGTGCCAGCAGTCGGACAGGGGCTGACACTGAAGCTTTCTTT. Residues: CASSRTGADTEAFF.

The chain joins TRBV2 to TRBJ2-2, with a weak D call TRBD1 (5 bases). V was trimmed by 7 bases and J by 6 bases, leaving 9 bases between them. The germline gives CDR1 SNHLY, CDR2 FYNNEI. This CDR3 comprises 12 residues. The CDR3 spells CASNQGSGELFF. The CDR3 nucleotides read TGTGCCAGCAACCAGGGTTCCGGGGAGCTGTTTTTT.

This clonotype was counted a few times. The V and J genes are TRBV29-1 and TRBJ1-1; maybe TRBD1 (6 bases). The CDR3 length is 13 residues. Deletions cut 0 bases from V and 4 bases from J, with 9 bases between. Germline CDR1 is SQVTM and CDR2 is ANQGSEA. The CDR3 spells CSVEEGASTEAFF. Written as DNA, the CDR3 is TGCAGCGTTGAAGAGGGGGCGAGCACTGAAGCTTTCTTT.

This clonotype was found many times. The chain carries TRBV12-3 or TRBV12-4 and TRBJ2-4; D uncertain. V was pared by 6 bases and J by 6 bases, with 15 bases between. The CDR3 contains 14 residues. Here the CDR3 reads CASSLGLDLNIQYF. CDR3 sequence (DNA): TGTGCCAGCAGCCTGGGTCTTGATTTAAACATTCAGTACTTC.

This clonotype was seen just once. This CDR3 reads CSARGGGAQDYEKLFF. The CDR3 DNA follows: TGCAGTGCTAGAGGAGGTGGTGCACAGGACTATGAAAAACTGTTTTTT. This rearrangement joins TRBV20-1 to TRBJ1-4; the D gene is possibly TRBD1 (5 bases). Germline-derived CDR1 and CDR2 are DFQATT and SNEGSKA (reference sequence). V was pared by 1 base and J by 6 bases, with 18 bases between. The CDR3 totals 16 residues.

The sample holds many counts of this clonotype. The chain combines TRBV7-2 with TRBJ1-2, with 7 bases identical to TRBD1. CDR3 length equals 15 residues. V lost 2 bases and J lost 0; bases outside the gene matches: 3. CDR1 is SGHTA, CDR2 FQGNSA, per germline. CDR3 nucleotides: TGTGCCAGCAGCTTACCGGGACAGACTAACTATGGCTACACCTTC. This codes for CASSLPGQTNYGYTF.

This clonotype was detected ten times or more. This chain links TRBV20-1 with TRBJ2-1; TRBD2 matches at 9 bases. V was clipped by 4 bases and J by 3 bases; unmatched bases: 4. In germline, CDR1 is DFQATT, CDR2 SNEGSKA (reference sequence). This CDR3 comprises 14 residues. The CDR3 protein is CSATAGGHYNEQFF. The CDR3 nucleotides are TGCAGTGCTACCGCGGGAGGGCACTACAATGAGCAGTTCTTC.

The CDR3 nucleotides read TGTGCCAGCAGCCCCACCGGGACTAGCCACGAGCAGTACTTC. Translated, it gives CASSPTGTSHEQYF. V usage is TRBV7-2 and J usage is TRBJ2-7, with 9 bases matching TRBD2. Germline V gene sequence: CDR1 SGHTA, CDR2 FQGNSA. Trimming took 5 bases from V and 5 from J; bases not matched to a gene: 7. The CDR3 totals 14 residues.